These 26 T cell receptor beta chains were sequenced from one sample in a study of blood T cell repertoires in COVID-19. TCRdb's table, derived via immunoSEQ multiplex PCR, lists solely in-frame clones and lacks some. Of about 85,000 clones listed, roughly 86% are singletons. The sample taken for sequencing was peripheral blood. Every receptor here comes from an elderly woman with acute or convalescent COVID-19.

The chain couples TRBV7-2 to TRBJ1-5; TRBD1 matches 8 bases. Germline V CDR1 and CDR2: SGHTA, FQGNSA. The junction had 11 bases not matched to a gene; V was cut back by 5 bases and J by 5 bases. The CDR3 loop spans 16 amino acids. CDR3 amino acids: CASSNHLDREDQPQHF. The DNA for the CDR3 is TGTGCCAGCAGCAATCACCTGGACAGGGAAGATCAGCCCCAGCATTTT.

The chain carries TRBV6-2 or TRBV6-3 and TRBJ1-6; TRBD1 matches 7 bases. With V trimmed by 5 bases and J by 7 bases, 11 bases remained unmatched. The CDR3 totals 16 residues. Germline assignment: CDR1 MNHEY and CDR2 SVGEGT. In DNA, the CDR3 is TGTGCCAGCAGTCAAACCCGGACAGGCAGCAATTCACCCCTCCACTTT. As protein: CASSQTRTGSNSPLHF.

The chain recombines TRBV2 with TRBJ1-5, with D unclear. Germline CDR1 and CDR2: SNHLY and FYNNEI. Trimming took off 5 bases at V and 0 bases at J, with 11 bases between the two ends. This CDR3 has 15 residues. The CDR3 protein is CASSQDGLSNQPQHF. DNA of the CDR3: TGTGCCAGCAGTCAAGACGGTCTTAGCAATCAGCCCCAGCATTTT.

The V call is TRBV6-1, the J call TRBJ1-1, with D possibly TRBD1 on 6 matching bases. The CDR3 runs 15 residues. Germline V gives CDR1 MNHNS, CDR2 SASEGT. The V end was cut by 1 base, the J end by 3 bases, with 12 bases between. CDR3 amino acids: CASSEGGGGDTEAFF. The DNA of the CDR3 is TGTGCCAGCAGTGAAGGAGGGGGGGGTGACACTGAAGCTTTCTTT.

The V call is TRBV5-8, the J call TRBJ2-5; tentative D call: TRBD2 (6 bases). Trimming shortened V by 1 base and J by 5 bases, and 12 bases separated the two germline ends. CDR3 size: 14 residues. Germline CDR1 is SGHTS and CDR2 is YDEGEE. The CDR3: CASSLRGGAETQYF. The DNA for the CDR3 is TGTGCCAGCAGCTTGAGGGGAGGAGCTGAGACCCAGTACTTC. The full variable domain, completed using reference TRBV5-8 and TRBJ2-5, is EAGVTQSPTHLIKTRGQQATLRCSPISGHTSVYWYQQALGLGLQFLLWYDEGEERNRGNFPPRFSGRQFPNYSSELNVNALELEDSALYLCASSLRGGAETQYFGPGTRLLVL.

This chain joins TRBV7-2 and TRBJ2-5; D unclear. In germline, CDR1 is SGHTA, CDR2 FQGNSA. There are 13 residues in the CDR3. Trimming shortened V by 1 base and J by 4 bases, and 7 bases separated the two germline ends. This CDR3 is CASSLVLRETQYF. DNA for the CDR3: TGTGCCAGCAGCTTAGTGTTGCGAGAGACCCAGTACTTC.

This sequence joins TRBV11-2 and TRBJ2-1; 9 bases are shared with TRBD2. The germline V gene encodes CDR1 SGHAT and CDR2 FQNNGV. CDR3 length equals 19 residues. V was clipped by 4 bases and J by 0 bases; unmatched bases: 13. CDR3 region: CASSSTNSRLAASYNEQFF. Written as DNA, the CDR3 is TGTGCCAGCAGCTCGACGAATTCTCGACTAGCGGCCTCCTACAATGAGCAGTTCTTC. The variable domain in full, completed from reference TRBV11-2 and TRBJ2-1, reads EAGVAQSPRYKIIEKRQSVAFWCNPISGHATLYWYQQILGQGPKLLIQFQNNGVVDDSQLPKDRFSAERLKGVDSTLKIQPAKLEDSAVYLCASSSTNSRLAASYNEQFFGPGTRLTVL.

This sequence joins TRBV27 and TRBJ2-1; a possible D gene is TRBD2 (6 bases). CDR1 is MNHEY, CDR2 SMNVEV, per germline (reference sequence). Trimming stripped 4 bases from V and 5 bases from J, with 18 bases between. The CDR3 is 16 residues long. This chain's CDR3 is CASSSPRLGRNNEQFF. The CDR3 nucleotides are TGTGCCAGCAGTTCCCCCCGACTAGGGAGAAACAATGAGCAGTTCTTC.

This CDR3 is CAISELGGQGPNEQFF. DNA for the CDR3: TGTGCCATCAGTGAGTTGGGGGGACAGGGCCCCAATGAGCAGTTCTTC. The chain employs TRBV10-3 and TRBJ2-1; TRBD1 agrees at 9 bases. CDR3 length: 16 residues. CDR1 is ENHRY and CDR2 is SYGVKD in the germline V gene. V trimming: 1 base; J trimming: 6 bases; junction bases outside the gene matches: 7.

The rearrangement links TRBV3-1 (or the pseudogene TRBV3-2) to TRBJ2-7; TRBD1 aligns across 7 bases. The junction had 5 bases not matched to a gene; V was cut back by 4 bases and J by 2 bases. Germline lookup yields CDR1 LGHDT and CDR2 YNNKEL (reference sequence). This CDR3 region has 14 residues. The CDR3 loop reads CASSPPDRTYEQYF. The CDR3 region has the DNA TGTGCCAGCAGCCCCCCGGACAGGACCTACGAGCAGTACTTC.

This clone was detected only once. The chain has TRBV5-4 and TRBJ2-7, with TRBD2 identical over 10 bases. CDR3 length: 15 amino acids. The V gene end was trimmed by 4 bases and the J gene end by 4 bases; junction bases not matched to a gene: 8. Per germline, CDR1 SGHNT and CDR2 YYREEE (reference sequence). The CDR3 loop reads CASSRPLAGSYEQYF. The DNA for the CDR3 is TGTGCCAGCAGCCGTCCACTAGCGGGGTCTTACGAGCAGTACTTC.

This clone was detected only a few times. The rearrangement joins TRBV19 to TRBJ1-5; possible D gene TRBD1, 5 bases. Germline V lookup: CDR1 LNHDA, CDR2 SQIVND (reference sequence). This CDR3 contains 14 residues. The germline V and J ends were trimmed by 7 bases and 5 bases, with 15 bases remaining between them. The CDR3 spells CASTPTGVHQPQHF. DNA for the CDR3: TGTGCCAGTACTCCAACGGGGGTCCATCAGCCCCAGCATTTT.

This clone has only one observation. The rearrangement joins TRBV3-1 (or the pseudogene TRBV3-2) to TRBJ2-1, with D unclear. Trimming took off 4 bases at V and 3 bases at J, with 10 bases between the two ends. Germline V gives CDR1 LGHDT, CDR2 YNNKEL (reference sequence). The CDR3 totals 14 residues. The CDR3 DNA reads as TGTGCCAGCAGCCTTCGCGGCGGCTACAATGAGCAGTTCTTC. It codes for CASSLRGGYNEQFF.

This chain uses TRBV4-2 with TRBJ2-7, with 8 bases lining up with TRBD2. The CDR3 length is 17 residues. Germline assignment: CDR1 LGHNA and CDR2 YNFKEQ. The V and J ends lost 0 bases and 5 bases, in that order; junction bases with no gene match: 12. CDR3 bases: TGTGCCAGCAGCCAAGAAAGGGTCGGCGGGACTAGGGACGAGCAGTACTTC. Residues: CASSQERVGGTRDEQYF.

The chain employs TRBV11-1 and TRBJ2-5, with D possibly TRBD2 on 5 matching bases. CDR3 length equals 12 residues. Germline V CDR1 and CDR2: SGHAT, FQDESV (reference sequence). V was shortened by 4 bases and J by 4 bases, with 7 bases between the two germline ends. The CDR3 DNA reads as TGTGCCAGCAGCTCCGGGGTAGAGACCCAGTACTTC. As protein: CASSSGVETQYF.

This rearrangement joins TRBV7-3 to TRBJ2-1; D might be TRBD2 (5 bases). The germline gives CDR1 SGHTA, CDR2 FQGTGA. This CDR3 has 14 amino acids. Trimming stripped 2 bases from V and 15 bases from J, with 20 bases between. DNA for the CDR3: TGTGCCAGCAGCTTAGGCTACGATGGGCGGGCCCCGTTCTTC. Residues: CASSLGYDGRAPFF.

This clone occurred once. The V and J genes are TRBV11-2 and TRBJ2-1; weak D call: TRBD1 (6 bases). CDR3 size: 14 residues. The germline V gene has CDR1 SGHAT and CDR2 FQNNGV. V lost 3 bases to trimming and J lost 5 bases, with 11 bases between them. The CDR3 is CASSFAGQHNEQFF. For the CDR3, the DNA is TGTGCCAGCAGCTTCGCCGGACAGCACAATGAGCAGTTCTTC. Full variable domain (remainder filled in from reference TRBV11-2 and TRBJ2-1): EAGVAQSPRYKIIEKRQSVAFWCNPISGHATLYWYQQILGQGPKLLIQFQNNGVVDDSQLPKDRFSAERLKGVDSTLKIQPAKLEDSAVYLCASSFAGQHNEQFFGPGTRLTVL.

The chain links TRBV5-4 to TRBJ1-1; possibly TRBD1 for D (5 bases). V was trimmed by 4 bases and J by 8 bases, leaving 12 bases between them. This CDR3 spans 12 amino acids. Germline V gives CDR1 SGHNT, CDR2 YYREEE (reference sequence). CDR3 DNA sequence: TGTGCCAGCAGCCCGCGGGGGAGGGAAGCTTTCTTT. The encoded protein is CASSPRGREAFF.

The CDR3 nucleotides read TGTGCCAGCAGCAACCGGCACAGGGGGCTATACGAGCAGTACTTC. Translation: CASSNRHRGLYEQYF. The chain employs TRBV21-1 and TRBJ2-7; TRBD1, the D gene given by the table, was not confirmed from the DNA. TRBV21-1 counts as a pseudogene. There are 15 residues in the CDR3.

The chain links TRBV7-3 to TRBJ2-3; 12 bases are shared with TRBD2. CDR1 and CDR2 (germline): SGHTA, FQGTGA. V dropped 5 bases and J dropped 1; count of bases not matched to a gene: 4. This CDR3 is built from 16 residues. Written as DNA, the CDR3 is TGTGCCAGCAGCCTACGACTAGCGGGGGGCACAGATACGCAGTATTTT. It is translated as CASSLRLAGGTDTQYF.

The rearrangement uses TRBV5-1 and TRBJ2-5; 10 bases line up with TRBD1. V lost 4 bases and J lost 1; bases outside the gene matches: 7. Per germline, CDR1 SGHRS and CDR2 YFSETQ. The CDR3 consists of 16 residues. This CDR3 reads CASSRGDRGFQETQYF. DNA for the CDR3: TGCGCCAGCAGCCGGGGGGACAGGGGATTCCAAGAGACCCAGTACTTC.

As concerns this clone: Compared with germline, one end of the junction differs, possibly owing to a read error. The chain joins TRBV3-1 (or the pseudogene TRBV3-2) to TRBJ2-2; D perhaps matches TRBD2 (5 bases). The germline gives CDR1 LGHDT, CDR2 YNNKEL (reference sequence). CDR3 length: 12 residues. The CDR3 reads CASSREDGKLFF. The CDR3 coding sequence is TGTGCCAGCAGCCGAGAGGACGGGAAGCTGTTTTTT.

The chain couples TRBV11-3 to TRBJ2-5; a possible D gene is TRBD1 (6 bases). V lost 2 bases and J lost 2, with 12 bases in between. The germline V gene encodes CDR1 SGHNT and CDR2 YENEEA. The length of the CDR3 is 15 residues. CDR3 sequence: CASSLCGQPQETQYF. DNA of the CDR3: TGTGCCAGCAGCTTATGTGGACAGCCACAAGAGACCCAGTACTTC.

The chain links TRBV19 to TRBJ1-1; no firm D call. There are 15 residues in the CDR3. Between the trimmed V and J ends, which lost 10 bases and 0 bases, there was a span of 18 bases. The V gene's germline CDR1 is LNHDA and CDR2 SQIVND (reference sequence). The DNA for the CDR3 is TGTGCCACCCAGACCCCTCGACTCTTGAACACTGAAGCTTTCTTT. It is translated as CATQTPRLLNTEAFF.

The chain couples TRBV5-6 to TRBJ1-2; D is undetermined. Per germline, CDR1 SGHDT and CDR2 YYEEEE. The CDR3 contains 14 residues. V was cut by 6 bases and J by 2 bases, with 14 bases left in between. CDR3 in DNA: TGTGCCAGCACCGTCGGGGATCAGAACTATGGCTACACCTTC. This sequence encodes CASTVGDQNYGYTF.

The CDR3 spells CAAETGSSYGYTF. CDR3 coding DNA: TGTGCCGCGGAGACAGGGTCTTCCTATGGCTACACCTTC. This chain uses TRBV6-5 with TRBJ1-2, with 7 positions matching TRBD1. The CDR3 contains 13 residues. After removal of 11 bases from V and 4 bases from J, the junction contained 10 bases not matched to a gene. Looked up from germline, CDR1 is MNHEY and CDR2 is SVGAGI.